This TCR beta chain was captured by sequencing in a study of blood T cell repertoires in COVID-19. This clone is a singleton in its sample. Categorization into cohorts depended on clinical history that participants reported. Method: immunoSEQ multiplex PCR; TCRdb's copy keeps in-frame clones and lacks some. The sample consists of 130,000 to 150,000 clones, around 89% of them appearing once. This CDR3 is built from 16 residues. With V trimmed by 0 bases and J by 3 bases, 4 bases remained unmatched. The germline CDR1 and CDR2 sequences are LGHDT and YNNKEL (reference sequence). The chain combines TRBV3-1 (or the pseudogene TRBV3-2) with TRBJ2-1, with 8 bases that match TRBD2. The sequenced material came from PBMCs or T cells enriched from blood (not recorded which). The receptor comes from a woman in her twenties or thirties with acute COVID-19. CDR3 DNA: TGTGCCAGCAGCCAAGAACCCGGGACTAGCTACAATGAGCAGTTCTTC. Its translation is CASSQEPGTSYNEQFF.